This T cell receptor (beta chain) was identified during a study of shared clonotypes between healthy human individuals (dated by TCRdb to 2018 to 2021). Some background on the complete study: The cohort comprised a couple of women and three men aged 18 to 49 years. For each donor, CD4 naive and CD4 memory were each given three plates, CD8 naive was given two plates, and CD8 memory was given one plate. Blood TCR repertoires of five healthy adults were deeply sequenced to estimate repertoire size and the extent of clonotype sharing between individuals. To increase sequencing depth and limit assay-specific biases, TCR repertoire library preparation and sequencing were carried out by different laboratories using diverse techniques. Between about 0.8 and 9 billion PBMCs per donor were obtained by leukapheresis.

Including cysteine and phenylalanine, the CDR3 has 13 amino acids. Only CDR3 DNA remains: 39 bases, in frame from the first base. V and J are truncated by 6 bases and 4 bases respectively, leaving an intervening sequence of 12 bases. Looking up the germline V gene yields CDR1 MGHDK and CDR2 SYGVNS. TCR CDR3 regions were amplified from genomic DNA by multiplex PCR using the deep immunoSEQ assay. Genomic DNA extracted from each cell subset was distributed evenly over all wells of several immunoSEQ 96-well plates, and each plate served as one replicate. For sorted subsets, approximately 0.2 ug of genomic DNA, equivalent to 25,000 to 35,000 T cell genomes, went into each replicate PCR. The purified libraries were quantified using a Qubit 3.0 fluorometer, sized with a Bioanalyzer 2100, and then quantified again using the KAPA Library Quantification kit. A separate single-read 150-cycle Illumina NextSeq 550 flow cell was used to sequence each immunoSEQ 96-well plate. In the authors' own workflow: The immunoSEQ output contained only junctional sequences without quality scores, so filtering could not match that applied to full-length reads. To assign V/J genes and CDR3, sequences were annotated against IMGT germline references using PyIR, a Python wrapper for IgBLAST v1.9. Reads were removed for weak V/J assignments (E-value above 1e-6), missing CDR3, stop codons, out-of-frame junctions, or ambiguous translated residues. V3J clonotypes were defined by identical inferred V gene, J gene, and CDR3 amino acid sequence. The percentage overlap between two repertoires was calculated by dividing the number of shared unique clonotypes by the size of the smaller repertoire. RTK rarefaction, the Chao1 estimator, and Recon v2.1 estimates of unobserved clonotypes were used to assess repertoire richness. Generation probabilities were computed with OLGA for all TCRbeta clonotypes obtained by the gDNA method from several donors. TCRdb re-hosts the immuneACCESS table, in-frame sequences only. Its copies lack some clones; in the studies checked, an unresolved V gene accounts for under half of them, and the cause for the rest is not known. V and J calls and clone size are given by that table; D and trimming were obtained from the DNA. For this sample the table gives some 1 million clones, of which 65% to 75% were detected only once. Clones ranked in the top ten supply approximately 1.5% of the sample.

This clone has a handful of counts. The clone's antigen remains unknown. Per-nucleotide qualities are absent, and no much larger clonotype sits a single base away. Results the study describes overall, beyond this receptor: Based on pairwise subsampling, the degree of clonotype sharing among donors was expected to be affected by sequencing depth. Even with the large sequencing depth, rarefaction of the sorted-subset datasets indicated that sequencing was incomplete. Across a few donors, about 5% of naive CD4, around 3.3% of naive CD8, approximately 2.5% of memory CD4, and approximately 0.4% of memory CD8 clonotypes were shared. The genetic and exposure-history diversity represented was limited by the small number of donors. Estimated clonotype richness was generally larger for naive than for memory subsets. Compared with non-shared clonotypes, the clonotypes found in all four sorted-subset donors had higher generation probabilities. Only blood was sampled, and tissue TCR repertoires likely differ from those in blood.

The donors were healthy, HIV-negative adults who had no recently reported acute infections or vaccinations. Every donor was a Caucasian adult residing in Nashville, Tennessee, USA. Magnetic negative selection was used to enrich CD4+ T cells, after which naive cells were positively selected on CD45RA and the negative fraction became the memory subset. Blood was collected by leukapheresis, and PBMCs were isolated by Ficoll-Histopaque density gradient centrifugation and then cryopreserved in liquid nitrogen vapor phase. Analytical flow cytometry was used to check the purity and quantity of each magnetically sorted T cell population. Genomic DNA was isolated from every sorted fraction and measured by UV absorbance on a Nanodrop 2000c.

Sequenced: memory CD4+ T cells sorted from blood. This specimen's cell subset or site label, interpreted: CD45RA-negative fraction. Rearrangement joined TRBV25-1 to TRBJ1-2, and perhaps TRBD1 as D gene, on 5 matching bases. The clonotype was recovered from a man younger than 35 in good health. DNA sequence: TGTGCCAGCAGCGAGGGGACCGGCTATGGCTACACCTTC. This sequence encodes CASSEGTGYGYTF.